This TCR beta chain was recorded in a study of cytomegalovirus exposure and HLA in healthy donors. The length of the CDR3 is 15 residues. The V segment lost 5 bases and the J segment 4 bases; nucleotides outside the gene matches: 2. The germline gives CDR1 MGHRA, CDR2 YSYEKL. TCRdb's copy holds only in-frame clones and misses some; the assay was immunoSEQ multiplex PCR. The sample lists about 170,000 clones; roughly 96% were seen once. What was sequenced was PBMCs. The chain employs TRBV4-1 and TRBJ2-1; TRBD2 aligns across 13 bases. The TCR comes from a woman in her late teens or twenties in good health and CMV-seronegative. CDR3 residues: CASSEGLAGYNEQFF. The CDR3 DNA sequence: TGCGCCAGCAGCGAGGGACTAGCGGGGTACAATGAGCAGTTCTTC.